Listed below are T cell receptor beta chains from one sample, sequenced in a study of PD-1 blockade in classical Hodgkin lymphoma. This table comes from immunoSEQ multiplex PCR, and its TCRdb copy is limited to in-frame clones, with some not included. This table has some 23,000 clones, about 86% appearing once. The specimen was peripheral blood mononuclear cells (PBMCs), collected before the second cycle of nivolumab. These receptors originate from a human donor with classical Hodgkin lymphoma. Each CDR3 is given with its conserved first and last residue. A D gene is named only where the DNA matches it firmly. Clone size, where shown, is once, few, many, or a class for clones that have expanded.

DNA: TGTGCCACCGGATCAGGTTACAACAATGAGCAGTTCTTC
CDR3: CATGSGYNNEQFF
D: NA
J: TRBJ2-1
V: TRBV5-5
size: NA

DNA: TGTGCCAGCAGCGTAGGGCTAGCGGGAGGGACAGCCGATACGCAGTATTTT
CDR3: CASSVGLAGGTADTQYF
D: TRBD2
J: TRBJ2-3
V: TRBV9
size: NA

DNA: TGCAGCGTTCGAAACAGGACAGGGGTAGTTCCTAACACCGGGGAGCTGTTTTTT
CDR3: CSVRNRTGVVPNTGELFF
D: TRBD1
J: TRBJ2-2
V: TRBV29-1
size: NA

DNA: TGTGCCAGCAGTCCCTTGGATGGACAGGGAAATAACGAGCAGTACTTC
CDR3: CASSPLDGQGNNEQYF
D: TRBD1
J: TRBJ2-7
V: TRBV28
size: NA

DNA: TGTGCCAGCAGTTTTCAGCGCCTAACAGATACGCAGTATTTT
CDR3: CASSFQRLTDTQYF
D: NA
J: TRBJ2-3
V: TRBV27
size: few

DNA: TGCAGCGTTGAAGGTCGGGCCCATCAGGATGGCTACACCTTC
CDR3: CSVEGRAHQDGYTF
D: NA
J: TRBJ1-2
V: TRBV29-1
size: NA

DNA: TGTGCCAGCAGTCCGCCTACCCGATCTGGGGCCAACGTCCTGACTTTC
CDR3: CASSPPTRSGANVLTF
D: NA
J: TRBJ2-6
V: TRBV28
size: once

DNA: TGTGCCGGCCGGGACAGTAATTCACCCCTCCACTTT
CDR3: CAGRDSNSPLHF
D: TRBD1
J: TRBJ1-6
V: TRBV30
size: NA

DNA: TGTGCCAGTAGTATATGGTCGGGAGGGTTCTACGAGCAGTACTTC
CDR3: CASSIWSGGFYEQYF
D: TRBD2
J: TRBJ2-7
V: TRBV19
size: NA

DNA: TGTGCCAGCAGCCGGACGACTAGCGGGAGTTCAGATACGCAGTATTTT
CDR3: CASSRTTSGSSDTQYF
D: TRBD2
J: TRBJ2-3
V: TRBV4-2
size: NA

DNA: TGTGCCAGCAGTTTATATAAGGGTTGGGAGACCCAGTACTTC
CDR3: CASSLYKGWETQYF
D: NA
J: TRBJ2-5
V: TRBV27
size: NA

DNA: TGTGCCGGTTCGGGACAGGGGAATTCACCCCTCCACTTT
CDR3: CAGSGQGNSPLHF
D: TRBD1
J: TRBJ1-6
V: TRBV30
size: NA

DNA: TGTGCCAGCAGCTTTAGGACGGTGAACTCTGGAAACACCATATATTTT
CDR3: CASSFRTVNSGNTIYF
D: NA
J: TRBJ1-3
V: TRBV11-3
size: NA

DNA: TGTGCCAGCAGCGTAGATACTAGCGGGGGGCTGACAGATACGCAGTATTTT
CDR3: CASSVDTSGGLTDTQYF
D: TRBD2
J: TRBJ2-3
V: TRBV9
size: NA

DNA: TGCGCCAGCGGGACTAGCCCATACAATGAGCAGTTCTTC
CDR3: CASGTSPYNEQFF
D: TRBD2
J: TRBJ2-1
V: TRBV10-2
size: NA

DNA: TGCGCCAGCAGCTTGGCGGGTCCTATATACACAGATACGCAGTATTTT
CDR3: CASSLAGPIYTDTQYF
D: NA
J: TRBJ2-3
V: TRBV5-1
size: NA

DNA: TGTGCCAGCAGCGGAACGCAGGGAAATGAAAAACTGTTTTTT
CDR3: CASSGTQGNEKLFF
D: NA
J: TRBJ1-4
V: TRBV9
size: NA

DNA: TGTGCCAGCACCACGGGACAGGGGGCCTACGAGCAGTACTTC
CDR3: CASTTGQGAYEQYF
D: TRBD1
J: TRBJ2-7
V: TRBV2
size: NA

DNA: TGCGCCAGCAGCCTAGGGACTAGCGGGGGGAGTATCCTATCCTCCTACAATGAGCAGTTCTTC
CDR3: CASSLGTSGGSILSSYNEQFF
D: TRBD2
J: TRBJ2-1
V: TRBV5-1
size: NA

DNA: TGTGCCAGCACCCCAAACCCGGGACTAGCGGGAGGATGGGACGAGCAGTACTTC
CDR3: CASTPNPGLAGGWDEQYF
D: TRBD2
J: TRBJ2-7
V: TRBV4-2
size: NA

DNA: TGTGCCAGCAGCGCCCGTAAGGGGGATTCCCGTGAAAAACTGTTTTTT
CDR3: CASSARKGDSREKLFF
D: NA
J: TRBJ1-4
V: TRBV9
size: NA

DNA: TGTGCCAGCATAAGGGAGCCGACTAATGAAAAACTGTTTTTT
CDR3: CASIREPTNEKLFF
D: NA
J: TRBJ1-4
V: TRBV6-6
size: once

DNA: TGTGCCAGCAGTGAAGCGCTTCTGGGGGGGCCTGCAACTAATGAAAAACTGTTTTTT
CDR3: CASSEALLGGPATNEKLFF
D: NA
J: TRBJ1-4
V: TRBV6-1
size: NA

DNA: TGTGCCAGCAGGGACAGGGGAACTGAAGCTTTCTTT
CDR3: CASRDRGTEAFF
D: TRBD1
J: TRBJ1-1
V: TRBV6-5
size: NA

DNA: TGTGCCAGCAGCGGTGCCTCCGGTCGGGGGGTTGGAGAGACCCAGTACTTC
CDR3: CASSGASGRGVGETQYF
D: TRBD2
J: TRBJ2-5
V: TRBV2
size: NA

DNA: TGTGCCACCAGCAGAGATAGGGCCAGTCTTAACTATGGCTACACCTTC
CDR3: CATSRDRASLNYGYTF
D: NA
J: TRBJ1-2
V: TRBV15
size: few

DNA: TGTGCCAGCAGCTTACCGACTAGCGGGAGTTCGAACACCGGGGAGCTGTTTTTT
CDR3: CASSLPTSGSSNTGELFF
D: TRBD2
J: TRBJ2-2
V: TRBV7-9
size: NA

DNA: TGTGCCAGCGCATGGGCGGGCACGAGCAGCTACGAGCAGTACTTC
CDR3: CASAWAGTSSYEQYF
D: NA
J: TRBJ2-7
V: TRBV7-9
size: few

DNA: TGCGCCAGCAGCCAAGATCACGGGGTTGGTTCACCCCTCCACTTT
CDR3: CASSQDHGVGSPLHF
D: NA
J: TRBJ1-6
V: TRBV4-1
size: NA

DNA: TGTGCCTGCGGGCCGGGACAGGGCGCTGAAGCTTTCTTT
CDR3: CACGPGQGAEAFF
D: TRBD1
J: TRBJ1-1
V: TRBV30
size: NA

DNA: TGTGCCAGCAGTGAAGTATGGGGGGACGGATATGGCTACACCTTC
CDR3: CASSEVWGDGYGYTF
D: NA
J: TRBJ1-2
V: TRBV6-1
size: NA

DNA: TGCGCCAGCAGCTATCAGGGCTCCTACGAGCAGTACTTC
CDR3: CASSYQGSYEQYF
D: NA
J: TRBJ2-7
V: TRBV5-1
size: NA